The text below deals with one T cell receptor delta chain. Its antigen is unknown. TCRdb's entry gives the protein of a much larger clone, which mismatches this DNA's translation at residue 13, likely from a read error; the protein reported here is translated from the DNA. This sample was taken from a study of γδ T cells in repeated Plasmodium falciparum infection. Study-wide background: Donors were malaria-exposed Malian children or age- and gender-matched Australian children. The study's findings and limits: Malian children's Vdelta2-negative repertoires appeared more expanded and less diverse than Australians'.

Gammadelta T cells were flow-sorted from PBMC into Vgamma9/Vdelta2+ and Vdelta2-negative populations for bulk analysis. TCRdb called clones anew from the multiplex PCR reads with CATT. This table holds tens of thousands of delta-chain clones, 1.4% found once. This CDR3 region has 18 residues. Trimming pared 4 bases from V and 8 bases from J, leaving 29 bases between. The germline gives CDR1 TSWWSYY, CDR2 QGS. The TCR originated in a pool of human donors (malaria-infected and uninfected, not separated). The source material was gamma-delta T cells from blood. The chain uses TRDV1 and TRDJ1; TRDD3 might be the D (7 bases). The CDR3 spells CALGVFLKGIQTEHKLIF. The CDR3 DNA follows: TGTGCTCTTGGGGTTTTCCTAAAAGGGATACAAACGGAGCACAAACTCATCTTT.